The 27 T cell receptor beta chains in this list originate from one sample, sequenced in a study of cytomegalovirus exposure and HLA in healthy donors. The table came from immunoSEQ multiplex PCR; TCRdb's copy has only in-frame clones and leaves some out. The table lists tens of thousands of clones, around four fifths of them singletons. Sequenced sample: PBMCs. These receptors were collected from a man aged 25 to 40 in good health and CMV-seronegative.

The gene calls are TRBV5-1 and TRBJ1-5; 7 bases agree with TRBD1. Germline V lookup: CDR1 SGHRS, CDR2 YFSETQ. The CDR3 has 15 amino acids. Trimming removed 0 bases from V and 7 bases from J; junction bases left unmatched: 7. CDR3 residues: CASSLAGQGEQPQHF. The CDR3 DNA is TGCGCCAGCAGCTTGGCGGGGCAGGGGGAGCAGCCCCAGCATTTT.

This chain uses TRBV9 with TRBJ1-2; TRBD1 aligns across 10 bases. The germline gives CDR1 SGDLS, CDR2 YYNGEE. V shed 2 bases, J shed 1 base, and the junction held 5 bases outside the gene matches. The CDR3 spans 16 residues. CDR3 protein: CASSVGWDRGNYGYTF. CDR3 coding DNA: TGTGCCAGCAGCGTGGGGTGGGACAGGGGTAACTATGGCTACACCTTC. Variable domain in full (rest from reference TRBV9 and TRBJ1-2): DSGVTQTPKHLITATGQRVTLRCSPRSGDLSVYWYQQSLDQGLQFLIQYYNGEERAKGNILERFSAQQFPDLHSELNLSSLELGDSALYFCASSVGWDRGNYGYTFGSGTRLTVV.

J is TRBJ1-6 and V is TRBV4-2; the D is unclear. V was cut by 4 bases and J by 0 bases, with 7 bases left in between. The CDR3 runs 15 residues. CDR1 and CDR2 (germline): LGHNA, YNFKEQ. The CDR3 here is CASSRESSYNSPLHF. DNA for the CDR3: TGTGCCAGCAGCCGAGAGAGCTCCTATAATTCACCCCTCCACTTT.

This chain connects TRBV5-1 to TRBJ1-6; D gene ambiguous. Trimming removed 1 base from V and 5 bases from J, with 4 bases in between. CDR3 length: 13 residues. Germline V gene sequence: CDR1 SGHRS, CDR2 YFSETQ. Here the CDR3 reads CASSLSDNSPLHF. CDR3 DNA: TGCGCCAGCAGCTTGTCTGATAATTCACCCCTCCACTTT. The full variable domain, with the rest looked up from reference TRBV5-1 and TRBJ1-6, is KAGVTQTPRYLIKTRGQQVTLSCSPISGHRSVSWYQQTPGQGLQFLFEYFSETQRNKGNFPGRFSGRQFSNSRSEMNVSTLELGDSALYLCASSLSDNSPLHFGNGTRLTVT.

The CDR3 coding sequence is TGTGCCAGCAGCCAAGGACAGGGTGCTCCGGACACCTTC. It is translated as CASSQGQGAPDTF. The chain recombines TRBV27 with TRBJ1-2; TRBD1 agrees at 8 bases. The CDR3 spans 13 residues. V lost 6 bases and J lost 12; bases outside the gene matches: 12. The V gene's germline CDR1 is MNHEY and CDR2 SMNVEV (reference sequence).

The V and J genes are TRBV4-3 and TRBJ1-3; D unclear. The CDR3 loop spans 14 amino acids. The V gene's germline CDR1 is LGHNA and CDR2 YSLEER. V was pared by 1 base and J by 4 bases, with 8 bases between. The CDR3: CASSQASPGNTIYF. The CDR3 nucleotides are TGCGCCAGCAGCCAAGCGAGCCCCGGAAACACCATATATTTT.

The V and J genes are TRBV10-3 and TRBJ2-7, with 14 bases matching TRBD2. Germline assignment: CDR1 ENHRY and CDR2 SYGVKD. After removal of 3 bases from V and 7 bases from J, the junction contained 8 bases not matched to a gene. This CDR3 comprises 16 residues. CDR3 in amino acids: CAISEPGLAGAGEQYV. CDR3 DNA: TGTGCCATCAGTGAACCGGGACTAGCGGGAGCGGGAGAGCAGTACGTC.

V usage is TRBV7-3 and J usage is TRBJ2-1, with 8 bases fitting TRBD1. The V gene's germline CDR1 is SGHTA and CDR2 FQGTGA. Trimming at V came to 5 bases and at J to 5 bases, leaving 2 bases not matched to a gene. The CDR3 contains 13 residues. The CDR3 DNA follows: TGTGCCAGCAGCCGGGACAGGAACAATGAGCAGTTCTTC. As protein: CASSRDRNNEQFF.

V gene TRBV15 combines with J gene TRBJ1-4; D remains ambiguous. From germline, CDR1 is LNHNV and CDR2 YYDKDF (reference sequence). Trimming stripped 0 bases from V and 7 bases from J, with 12 bases between. This CDR3 has 15 amino acids. The CDR3 loop is CATSRDRGPGEKLFF. CDR3 bases: TGTGCCACCAGCAGAGATCGGGGTCCGGGTGAAAAACTGTTTTTT. Full variable domain (missing parts from reference TRBV15 and TRBJ1-4): DAMVIQNPRYQVTQFGKPVTLSCSQTLNHNVMYWYQQKSSQAPKLLFHYYDKDFNNEADTPDNFQSRRPNTSFCFLDIRSPGLGDTAMYLCATSRDRGPGEKLFFGSGTQLSVL.

The V call is TRBV18, the J call TRBJ2-5, with D perhaps TRBD1 (5 bases). V was pared by 7 bases and J by 2 bases, with 11 bases between. This CDR3 has 13 residues. Per germline, CDR1 KGHSH and CDR2 LQKENI. The CDR3 DNA reads as TGTGCCAGCTGTCCAGGGTCTCAAGAGACCCAGTACTTC. Translating gives CASCPGSQETQYF.

DNA of the CDR3: TGTGCCAGCAGCTTGGAAGGGGCCCCCTACGAGCAGTACTTC. Its translation: CASSLEGAPYEQYF. The chain recombines TRBV5-4 with TRBJ2-7, with a possible D match to TRBD1 (5 bases). Germline CDR1 SGHNT, CDR2 YYREEE (reference sequence). The CDR3 covers 14 residues. V lost 0 bases and J lost 2, with 9 bases in between.

This clone was detected many times. The chain couples TRBV4-1 to TRBJ1-2; maybe TRBD1 (5 bases). Germline V gives CDR1 MGHRA, CDR2 YSYEKL. This CDR3 is built from 17 residues. Trimming pared 1 base from V and 8 bases from J, leaving 23 bases between. CDR3 bases: TGCGCCAGCAGCCAAGCGCCCAGGGCAGGCCAGAGTAGAGGCTACACCTTC. This translates into CASSQAPRAGQSRGYTF.

The CDR3 DNA sequence: TGTGCCAGCAGCTCTGGCGGCTCCTACGAGCAGTACTTC. It is translated as CASSSGGSYEQYF. This chain joins TRBV9 and TRBJ2-7; D is undetermined. Germline lookup yields CDR1 SGDLS and CDR2 YYNGEE. The length of the CDR3 is 13 residues. V was pared by 4 bases and J by 0 bases, with 8 bases between.

The chain couples TRBV11-3 to TRBJ2-3; 7 nucleotides align to TRBD2. The V segment lost 6 bases and the J segment 6 bases; nucleotides outside the gene matches: 15. The CDR3 covers 16 residues. CDR1 is SGHNT and CDR2 is YENEEA in the germline V gene. CDR3 in amino acids: CASRGSGALRVDTQYF. The CDR3 DNA reads as TGTGCCAGCAGAGGGAGCGGGGCACTTAGGGTGGATACGCAGTATTTT.

This clone was detected only a few times. The chain carries TRBV5-4 and TRBJ2-7; TRBD1 agrees at 7 bases. The CDR3 has 17 amino acids. The germline V gene encodes CDR1 SGHNT and CDR2 YYREEE (reference sequence). Unmatched junction bases numbered 13, after V lost 4 bases and J lost 0 bases. The CDR3: CASSGNTGAPRSYEQYF. CDR3 in DNA: TGTGCCAGCAGCGGCAACACAGGGGCCCCCCGCTCCTACGAGCAGTACTTC.

The rearrangement uses TRBV29-1 and TRBJ1-4; 10 positions match TRBD1. The CDR3 runs to 14 residues. V lost 3 bases, J lost 6 bases, and 4 bases stayed unmatched. CDR1 is SQVTM and CDR2 is ANQGSEA in the germline V gene. Written as DNA, the CDR3 is TGCAGCGTTGAGATGGGACAGGGGTATGAAAAACTGTTTTTT. It yields the protein CSVEMGQGYEKLFF.

This chain connects TRBV6-5 to TRBJ1-3; D unresolved. The CDR3 is made up of 14 amino acids. The germline V gene encodes CDR1 MNHEY and CDR2 SVGAGI. Trimming cost V 7 bases and J 0 bases, with 10 bases left between them. CDR3 nucleotide sequence: TGTGCCAGCAAAGTTACCTACTCTGGAAACACCATATATTTT. Its translation is CASKVTYSGNTIYF.

The genes are TRBV5-8 and TRBJ2-1; D might be TRBD2 (6 bases). Germline values: CDR1 SGHTS, CDR2 YDEGEE. Trimming took 1 base from V and 0 from J, leaving 17 bases between them. This CDR3 has 18 residues. The CDR3 bases are TGTGCCAGCAGCTTGTACGTGTACCTGGGGGGCTCCTACAATGAGCAGTTCTTC. It translates to CASSLYVYLGGSYNEQFF.

The CDR3 region has the DNA TGTGCCAGCAGCTTAAGAGGATGGAACACTGAAGCTTTCTTT. Translation: CASSLRGWNTEAFF. This rearrangement joins TRBV11-2 to TRBJ1-1, with unresolved D. The CDR3 sequence is 14 residues long. The V and J ends lost 2 bases and 1 base respectively, with 8 bases between them. The germline CDR1 and CDR2 sequences are SGHAT and FQNNGV.

This clone occurred a few times. The V call is TRBV4-2, the J call TRBJ2-3; D might be TRBD1 (5 bases). The V end lost 2 bases, the J end lost 0 bases, and 12 bases lay between the germline ends. Germline CDR1 and CDR2: LGHNA and YNFKEQ. The CDR3 is 16 amino acids. DNA for the CDR3: TGTGCCAGCAGCCAAAGTGGGCCAGGGAGCACAGATACGCAGTATTTT. Translated, it gives CASSQSGPGSTDTQYF.

This clone showed up just a few times. J is TRBJ1-2 and V is TRBV28; TRBD1 matches 9 bases. The V and J ends lost 5 bases and 8 bases, in that order; junction bases with no gene match: 9. This CDR3 has 14 amino acids. Germline-derived CDR1 and CDR2 are MDHEN and SYDVKM. In DNA, the CDR3 is TGTGCCAGCAGTCTGCTAGGACAGGGGAAAGGCTACACCTTC. Its translation is CASSLLGQGKGYTF.

A word on this clone: An end of the junction differs from the germline gene, which may be a read error. The chain uses TRBV7-7 and TRBJ2-5; 12 bases fit TRBD1. This CDR3 comprises 16 residues. Germline assignment: CDR1 SSHAT and CDR2 FNYEAQ (reference sequence). DNA of the CDR3: TGTGCTAGCAGCTCCGGGACAGGGGGCTGGCAAGAGACCCAGTACTTC. This translates into CASSSGTGGWQETQYF.

This rearrangement joins TRBV7-9 to TRBJ1-3; D gene uncertain. The germline V and J ends were trimmed by 3 bases and 0 bases, with 9 bases remaining between them. The CDR3 length is 15 residues. Germline-derived CDR1 and CDR2 are SEHNR and FQNEAQ (reference sequence). CDR3 bases: TGTGCCAGCAGCTTTGCAGTTACCTCTGGAAACACCATATATTTT. Translating it yields CASSFAVTSGNTIYF.

The genes are TRBV6-5 and TRBJ1-3; 9 nucleotides agree with TRBD1. This CDR3 region has 15 residues. The V and J ends lost 6 bases and 2 bases, in that order; junction bases with no gene match: 5. Germline V gives CDR1 MNHEY, CDR2 SVGAGI. DNA of the CDR3: TGTGCCAGCAGAAAACAGGGGGCGGCTGGAAACACCATATATTTT. This translates into CASRKQGAAGNTIYF.

The chain employs TRBV5-6 and TRBJ2-1; the match to TRBD1 covers 12 bases. The trim removed 3 bases at V and 8 bases at J, leaving 6 bases unmatched. The V gene's germline CDR1 is SGHDT and CDR2 YYEEEE. This CDR3 region has 15 residues. This CDR3 reads CASSYRDRGQDEQFF. CDR3 coding DNA: TGTGCCAGCAGCTACCGGGACAGGGGGCAGGATGAGCAGTTCTTC.

For the CDR3, the DNA is TGCGCCAGCAGCCGGACGGGAAAAAACACTGAAGCTTTCTTT. Translated, it gives CASSRTGKNTEAFF. V gene TRBV4-3 combines with J gene TRBJ1-1; D ambiguous. This CDR3 has 14 residues. Germline lookup yields CDR1 LGHNA and CDR2 YSLEER. V was cut by 4 bases and J by 2 bases, with 11 bases left in between.

V and J are TRBV5-1 and TRBJ2-7; 9 positions match TRBD1. CDR1 is SGHRS and CDR2 is YFSETQ in the germline V gene. The V and J ends lost 0 bases and 0 bases, in that order; junction bases with no gene match: 4. This CDR3 is built from 16 residues. Here the CDR3 DNA reads TGCGCCAGCAGCTTGGGTGGGACAGGGAGCTCCTACGAGCAGTACTTC. It translates to CASSLGGTGSSYEQYF.